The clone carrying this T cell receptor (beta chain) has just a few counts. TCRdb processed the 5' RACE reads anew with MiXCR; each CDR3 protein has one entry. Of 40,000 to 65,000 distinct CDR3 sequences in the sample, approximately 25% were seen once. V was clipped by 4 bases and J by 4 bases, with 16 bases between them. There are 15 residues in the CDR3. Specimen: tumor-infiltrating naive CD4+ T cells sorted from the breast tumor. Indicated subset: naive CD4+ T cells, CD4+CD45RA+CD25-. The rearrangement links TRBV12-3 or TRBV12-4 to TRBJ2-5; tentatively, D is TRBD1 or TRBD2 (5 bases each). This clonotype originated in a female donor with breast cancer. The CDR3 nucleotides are TGTGCCAGCAGTTCTCGTCAGGGTGGAGGAGAGACCCAGTACTTC. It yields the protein CASSSRQGGGETQYF.